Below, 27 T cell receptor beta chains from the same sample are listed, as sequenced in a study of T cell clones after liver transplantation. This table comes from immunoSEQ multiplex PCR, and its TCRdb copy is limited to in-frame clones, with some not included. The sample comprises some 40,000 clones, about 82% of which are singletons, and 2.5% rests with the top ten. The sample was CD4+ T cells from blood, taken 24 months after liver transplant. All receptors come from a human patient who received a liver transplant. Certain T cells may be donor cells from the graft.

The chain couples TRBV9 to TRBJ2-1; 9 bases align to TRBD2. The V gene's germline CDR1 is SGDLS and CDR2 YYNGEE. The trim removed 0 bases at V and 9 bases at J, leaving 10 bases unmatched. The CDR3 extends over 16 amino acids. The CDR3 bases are TGTGCCAGCAGCGTAGGGGCTAGCGGGGTTTCAGGTGAGCAGTTCTTC. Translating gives CASSVGASGVSGEQFF.

The CDR3: CASSPDEGAGEQFF. In DNA form, the CDR3 reads TGTGCCAGCAGCCCAGATGAGGGGGCAGGTGAGCAGTTCTTC. The rearrangement links TRBV5-6 to TRBJ2-1; 7 bases align to TRBD1. Germline V gene sequence: CDR1 SGHDT, CDR2 YYEEEE. V was clipped by 4 bases and J by 9 bases; unmatched bases: 10. This CDR3 comprises 14 residues.

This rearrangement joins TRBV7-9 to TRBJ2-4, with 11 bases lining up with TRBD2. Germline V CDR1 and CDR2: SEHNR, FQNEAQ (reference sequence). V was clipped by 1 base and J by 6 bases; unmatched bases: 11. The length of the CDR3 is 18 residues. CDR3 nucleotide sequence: TGTGCCAGCAGCTTAGAAGGGCTAGCGGGAGGACGGAGAAACATTCAGTACTTC. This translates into CASSLEGLAGGRRNIQYF.

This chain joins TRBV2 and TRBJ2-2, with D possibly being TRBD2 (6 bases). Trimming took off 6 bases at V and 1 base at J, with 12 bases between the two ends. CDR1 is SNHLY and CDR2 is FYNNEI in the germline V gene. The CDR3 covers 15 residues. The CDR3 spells CASRRGLMNTGELFF. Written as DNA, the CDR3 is TGTGCCAGCAGGCGCGGACTAATGAACACCGGGGAGCTGTTTTTT. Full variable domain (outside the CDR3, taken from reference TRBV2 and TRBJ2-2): EPEVTQTPSHQVTQMGQEVILRCVPISNHLYFYWYRQILGQKVEFLVSFYNNEISEKSEIFDDQFSVERPDGSNFTLKIRSTKLEDSAMYFCASRRGLMNTGELFFGEGSRLTVL.

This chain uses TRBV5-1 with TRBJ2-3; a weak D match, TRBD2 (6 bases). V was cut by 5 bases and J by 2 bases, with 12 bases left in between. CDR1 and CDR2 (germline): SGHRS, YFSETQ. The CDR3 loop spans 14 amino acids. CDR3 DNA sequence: TGCGCCAGCAGACAAGGCGGGGACACAGATACGCAGTATTTT. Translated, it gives CASRQGGDTDTQYF.

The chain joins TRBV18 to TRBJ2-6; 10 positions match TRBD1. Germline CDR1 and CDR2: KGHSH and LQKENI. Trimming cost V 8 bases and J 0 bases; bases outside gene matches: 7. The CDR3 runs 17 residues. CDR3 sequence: CASPRTGGSSGANVLTF. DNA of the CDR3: TGTGCCAGCCCACGGACAGGGGGGAGCTCTGGGGCCAACGTCCTGACTTTC.

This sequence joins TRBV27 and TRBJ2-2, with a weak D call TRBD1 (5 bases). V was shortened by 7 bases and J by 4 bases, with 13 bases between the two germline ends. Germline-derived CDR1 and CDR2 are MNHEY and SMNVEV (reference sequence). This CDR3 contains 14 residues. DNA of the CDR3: TGTGCCAGCACCGGACAACCGAGCACCGGGGAGCTGTTTTTT. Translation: CASTGQPSTGELFF.

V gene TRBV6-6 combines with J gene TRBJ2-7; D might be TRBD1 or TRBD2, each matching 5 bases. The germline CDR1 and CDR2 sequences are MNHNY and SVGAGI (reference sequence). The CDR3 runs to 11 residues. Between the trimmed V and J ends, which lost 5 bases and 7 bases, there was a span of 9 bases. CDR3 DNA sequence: TGTGCCAGCAGTGAGAGGGGAGAGCAGTACTTC. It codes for CASSERGEQYF.

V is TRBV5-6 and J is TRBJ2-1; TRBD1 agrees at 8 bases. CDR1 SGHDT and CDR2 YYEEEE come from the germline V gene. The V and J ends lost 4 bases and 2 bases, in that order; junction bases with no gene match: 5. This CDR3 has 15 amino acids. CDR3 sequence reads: CASSKTGGPYNEQFF. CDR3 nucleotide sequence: TGTGCCAGCAGCAAAACAGGGGGGCCCTACAATGAGCAGTTCTTC.

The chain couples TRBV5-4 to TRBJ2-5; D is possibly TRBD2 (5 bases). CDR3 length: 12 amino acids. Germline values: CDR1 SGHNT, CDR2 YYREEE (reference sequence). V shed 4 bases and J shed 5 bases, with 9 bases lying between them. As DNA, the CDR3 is TGTGCCAGCAGCGGAAGGGAGGAGACCCAGTACTTC. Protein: CASSGREETQYF. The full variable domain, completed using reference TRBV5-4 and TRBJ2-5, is ETGVTQSPTHLIKTRGQQVTLRCSSQSGHNTVSWYQQALGQGPQFIFQYYREEENGRGNFPPRFSGLQFPNYSSELNVNALELDDSALYLCASSGREETQYFGPGTRLLVL.

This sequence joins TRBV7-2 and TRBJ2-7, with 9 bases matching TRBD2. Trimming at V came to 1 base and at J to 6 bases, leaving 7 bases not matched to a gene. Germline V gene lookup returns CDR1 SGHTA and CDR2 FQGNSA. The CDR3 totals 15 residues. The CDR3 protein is CASSLGLAGAAEQYF. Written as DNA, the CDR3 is TGTGCCAGCAGCTTAGGGTTAGCGGGAGCTGCCGAGCAGTACTTC.

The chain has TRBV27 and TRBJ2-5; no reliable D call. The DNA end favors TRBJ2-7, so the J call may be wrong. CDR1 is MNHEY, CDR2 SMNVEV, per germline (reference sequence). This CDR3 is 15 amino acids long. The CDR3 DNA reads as TGTGCCAGCAGTCTGTCGACTCTCCTCTACAGCGAGCAGTACTTC. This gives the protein CASSLSTLLYSEQYF.

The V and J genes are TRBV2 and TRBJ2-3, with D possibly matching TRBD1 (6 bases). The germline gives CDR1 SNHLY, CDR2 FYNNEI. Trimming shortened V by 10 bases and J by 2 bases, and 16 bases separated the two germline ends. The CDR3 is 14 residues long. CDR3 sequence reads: CATKTGIPTDTQYF. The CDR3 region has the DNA TGTGCCACTAAAACAGGGATCCCCACAGATACGCAGTATTTT.

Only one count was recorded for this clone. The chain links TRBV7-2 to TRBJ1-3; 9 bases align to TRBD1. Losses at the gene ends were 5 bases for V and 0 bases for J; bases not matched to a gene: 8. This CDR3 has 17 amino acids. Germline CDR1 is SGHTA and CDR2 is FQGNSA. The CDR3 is CASSPGQGSGSGNTIYF. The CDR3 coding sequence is TGTGCCAGCAGCCCGGGACAGGGATCGGGCTCTGGAAACACCATATATTTT.

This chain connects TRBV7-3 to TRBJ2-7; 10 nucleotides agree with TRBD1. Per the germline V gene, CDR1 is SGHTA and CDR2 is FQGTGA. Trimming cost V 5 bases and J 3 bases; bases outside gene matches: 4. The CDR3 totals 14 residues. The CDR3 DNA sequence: TGTGCCAGCAGCCCCGACAGGGGGCTCTACGAGCAGTACTTC. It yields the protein CASSPDRGLYEQYF.

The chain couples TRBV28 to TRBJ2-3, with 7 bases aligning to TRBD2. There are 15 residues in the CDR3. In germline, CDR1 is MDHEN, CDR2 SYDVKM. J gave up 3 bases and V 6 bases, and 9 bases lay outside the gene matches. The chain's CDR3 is CASRRAGSLTDTQYF. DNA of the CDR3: TGTGCCAGCAGGAGAGCGGGGTCCTTGACAGATACGCAGTATTTT.

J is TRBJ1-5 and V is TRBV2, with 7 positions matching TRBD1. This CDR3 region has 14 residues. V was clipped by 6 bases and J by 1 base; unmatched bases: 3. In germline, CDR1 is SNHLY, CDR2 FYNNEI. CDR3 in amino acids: CASSYRGSNQPQHF. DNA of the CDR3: TGTGCCAGCAGCTACAGGGGAAGCAATCAGCCCCAGCATTTT.

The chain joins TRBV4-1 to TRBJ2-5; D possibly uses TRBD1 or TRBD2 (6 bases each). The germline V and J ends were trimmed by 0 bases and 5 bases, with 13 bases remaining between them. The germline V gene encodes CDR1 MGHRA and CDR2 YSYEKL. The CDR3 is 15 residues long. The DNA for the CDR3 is TGCGCCAGCAGCCAAGACGGAGGGGGGAGGGAGACCCAGTACTTC. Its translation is CASSQDGGGRETQYF.

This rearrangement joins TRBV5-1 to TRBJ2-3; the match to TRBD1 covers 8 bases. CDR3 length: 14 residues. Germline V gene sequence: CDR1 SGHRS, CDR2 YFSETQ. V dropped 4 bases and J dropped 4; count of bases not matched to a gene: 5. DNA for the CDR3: TGCGCCAGCAGCAACAGGGGGGAGGCAGATACGCAGTATTTT. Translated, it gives CASSNRGEADTQYF.

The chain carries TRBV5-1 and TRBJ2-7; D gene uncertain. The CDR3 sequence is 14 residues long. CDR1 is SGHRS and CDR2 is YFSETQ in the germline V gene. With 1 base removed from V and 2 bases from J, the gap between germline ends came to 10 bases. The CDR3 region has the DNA TGCGCCAGCAGCTTGAGCCCTAAGACCTACGAGCAGTACTTC. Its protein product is CASSLSPKTYEQYF.

DNA for the CDR3: TGTGCCAGCAGCGTAGTAGGTCAGGGGGGGACTGAAGCTTTCTTT. Its protein is CASSVVGQGGTEAFF. The chain has TRBV9 and TRBJ1-1; 7 bases align to TRBD1. Germline loops: CDR1 SGDLS, CDR2 YYNGEE. Trimming removed 0 bases from V and 5 bases from J; junction bases left unmatched: 7. There are 15 residues in the CDR3.

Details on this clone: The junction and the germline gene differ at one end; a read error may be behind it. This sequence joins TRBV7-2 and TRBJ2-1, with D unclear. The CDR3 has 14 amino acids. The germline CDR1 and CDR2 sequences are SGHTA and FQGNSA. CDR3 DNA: TGTGCCAGCAGCCAAGACCAGGCGTACAGTGAGCAGTTCTTC. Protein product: CASSQDQAYSEQFF.

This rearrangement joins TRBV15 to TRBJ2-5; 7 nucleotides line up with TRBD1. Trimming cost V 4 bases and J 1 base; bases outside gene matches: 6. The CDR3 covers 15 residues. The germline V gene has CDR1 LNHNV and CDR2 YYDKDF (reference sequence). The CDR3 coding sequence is TGTGCCACCAGCACCCCGGACAGGATCCAAGAGACCCAGTACTTC. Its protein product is CATSTPDRIQETQYF.

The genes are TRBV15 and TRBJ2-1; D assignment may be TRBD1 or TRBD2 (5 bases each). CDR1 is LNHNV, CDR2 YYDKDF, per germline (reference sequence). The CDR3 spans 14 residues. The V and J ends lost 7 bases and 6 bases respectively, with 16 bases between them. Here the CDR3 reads CATTPLGVSNEQFF. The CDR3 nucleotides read TGTGCCACCACCCCCCTGGGGGTAAGCAATGAGCAGTTCTTC.

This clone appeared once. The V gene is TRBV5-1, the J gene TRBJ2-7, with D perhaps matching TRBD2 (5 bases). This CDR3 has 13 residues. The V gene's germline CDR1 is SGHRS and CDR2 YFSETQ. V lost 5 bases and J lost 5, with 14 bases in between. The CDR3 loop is CASSRDRVNEQYF. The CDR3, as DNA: TGCGCCAGCAGTCGGGATAGAGTAAACGAGCAGTACTTC.

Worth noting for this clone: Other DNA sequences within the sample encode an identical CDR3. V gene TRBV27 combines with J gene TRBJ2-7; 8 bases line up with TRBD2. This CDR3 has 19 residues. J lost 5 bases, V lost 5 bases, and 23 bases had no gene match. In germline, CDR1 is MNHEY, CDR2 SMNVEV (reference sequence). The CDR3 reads CASSPRTQSIGRARDEQYF. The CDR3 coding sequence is TGTGCCAGCAGTCCAAGAACCCAATCTATCGGGAGGGCCAGGGACGAGCAGTACTTC.

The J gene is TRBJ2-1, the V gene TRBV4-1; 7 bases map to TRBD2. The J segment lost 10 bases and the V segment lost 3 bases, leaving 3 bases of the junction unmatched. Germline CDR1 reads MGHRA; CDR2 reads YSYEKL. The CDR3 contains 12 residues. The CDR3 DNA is TGCGCCAGCAGCCAGGGGGGGGTAGAGCAGTTCTTC. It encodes CASSQGGVEQFF.